Listed here are 9 T cell receptor beta chains from one sample, sequenced in a study of blood T cells in healthy people across ages. PCR was performed a second time for roughly 7 to 12 cycles using a sample-barcoded 5' primer and a J-beta primer mix. Using its own MiXCR run on the 5' RACE reads, TCRdb lists one record per CDR3 protein. The sample records roughly 2 million distinct CDR3 sequences, around half being singletons. The sequenced sample was blood. Every receptor here comes from a woman in her thirties or forties in good health.

Regarding this clonotype: One end of the junction does not line up with germline, which may come from a read error. The V and J genes are TRBV27 and TRBJ2-7, with 10 bases aligning to TRBD1. There are 14 residues in the CDR3. Germline CDR1 reads MNHEY; CDR2 reads SMNVEV (reference sequence). The CDR3 loop reads CACSVGTGASEQYF. DNA for the CDR3: TGTGCCTGCAGCGTCGGGACAGGGGCGTCCGAGCAGTACTTC.

The chain has TRBV3-1 and TRBJ1-2; D possibly corresponds to TRBD1 (6 bases). Trimming left V 1 base short and J 6 bases short, with 21 bases between. The CDR3 totals 17 residues. Germline-derived CDR1 and CDR2 are LGHDT and YNNKEL (reference sequence). The CDR3 spells CASSQVLVGGGPHGYTF. As DNA, the CDR3 is TGTGCCAGCAGCCAAGTTTTGGTTGGAGGGGGGCCGCATGGCTACACCTTC.

The chain has TRBV20-1 and TRBJ2-1, with 9 bases that match TRBD1. The V segment lost 1 base and the J segment 8 bases; nucleotides outside the gene matches: 6. Germline assignment: CDR1 DFQATT and CDR2 SNEGSKA (reference sequence). CDR3 length equals 14 residues. The CDR3 sequence is CSARAGTGWYEQFF. The CDR3 bases are TGCAGTGCTAGAGCCGGGACAGGGTGGTATGAGCAGTTCTTC.

The chain uses TRBV13 and TRBJ2-7; TRBD1 agrees at 10 bases. In germline, CDR1 is PRHDT, CDR2 FYEKMQ (reference sequence). The CDR3 is 15 amino acids. V was clipped by 4 bases and J by 5 bases; unmatched bases: 8. The CDR3 bases are TGTGCCAGCAGCTCCGGGGACAGGGGTTATCACGAGCAGTACTTC. Translating it yields CASSSGDRGYHEQYF.

J is TRBJ2-4 and V is TRBV3-1; D uncertain. Germline-derived CDR1 and CDR2 are LGHDT and YNNKEL (reference sequence). CDR3 length equals 18 residues. Between the trimmed V and J ends, which lost 1 base and 2 bases, there was a span of 18 bases. The CDR3: CASSQGLGQFLTKNIQYF. CDR3 nucleotides: TGTGCCAGCAGCCAAGGTCTAGGCCAGTTTTTAACCAAAAACATTCAGTACTTC.

The rearrangement uses TRBV28 and TRBJ2-3; TRBD1 matches at 11 bases. Trimming removed 2 bases from V and 10 bases from J; junction bases left unmatched: 20. This CDR3 spans 19 amino acids. CDR1 and CDR2 (germline): MDHEN, SYDVKM. CDR3 residues: CASSLARRTGGPAAGAQYF. The CDR3 nucleotides read TGTGCCAGCAGTTTAGCTCGTAGGACAGGGGGCCCCGCGGCAGGAGCGCAGTATTTT.

This clonotype was detected a few times. The DNA for the CDR3 is TGTGCCAGCAGCTTAGCAGTTATAGGCAGCTACGAGCAGTACTTC. Protein: CASSLAVIGSYEQYF. The chain joins TRBV7-2 to TRBJ2-7; no definite D call. Per the germline V gene, CDR1 is SGHTA and CDR2 is FQGNSA. Trimming removed 0 bases from V and 3 bases from J, with 12 bases in between. The CDR3 sequence is 15 residues long. Drawing the rest from reference TRBV7-2 and TRBJ2-7, the complete variable domain is GAGVSQSPSNKVTEKGKDVELRCDPISGHTALYWYRQSLGQGLEFLIYFQGNSAPDKSGLPSDRFSAERTGGSVSTLTIQRTQQEDSAVYLCASSLAVIGSYEQYFGPGTRLTVT.

The CDR3, as DNA: TGTGCCAGCAGTTACTCGAGGGAGGGAATAGGGGAGCAGTTCTTC. This translates into CASSYSREGIGEQFF. V is TRBV6-6 and J is TRBJ2-1; TRBD2 matches at 7 bases. CDR3 length: 15 amino acids. Germline lookup yields CDR1 MNHNY and CDR2 SVGAGI (reference sequence). Trimming removed 0 bases from V and 10 bases from J; junction bases left unmatched: 9.

This clonotype has ten or more counts. The gene calls are TRBV7-9 and TRBJ2-1, with D perhaps TRBD1 (5 bases). Trimming pared 5 bases from V and 0 bases from J, leaving 23 bases between. Looked up from germline, CDR1 is SEHNR and CDR2 is FQNEAQ (reference sequence). The length of the CDR3 is 19 residues. The CDR3 DNA is TGTGCCAGCAGCCAACCTCGGGTAGGTGGGGCGAGCTCCTACAATGAGCAGTTCTTC. This sequence encodes CASSQPRVGGASSYNEQFF.